The present T cell receptor (beta chain) was sequenced within a study of blood T cell repertoires in COVID-19. V lost 4 bases and J lost 5, with 12 bases in between. Germline V CDR1 and CDR2: KGHSH, LQKENI. The CDR3 contains 13 residues. TCRdb keeps only in-frame clones here, not all; method: immunoSEQ multiplex PCR. This sample has 95,000 to 150,000 clones, with less than 90% found just once. The sequence was obtained from a man older than 75 with acute or convalescent COVID-19. The specimen was peripheral blood. V is TRBV18 and J is TRBJ2-7, with D possibly matching TRBD1 (6 bases). CDR3 bases: TGTGCCAGCTCACTTCAGGGGAACCACGAGCAGTACTTC. Protein: CASSLQGNHEQYF.